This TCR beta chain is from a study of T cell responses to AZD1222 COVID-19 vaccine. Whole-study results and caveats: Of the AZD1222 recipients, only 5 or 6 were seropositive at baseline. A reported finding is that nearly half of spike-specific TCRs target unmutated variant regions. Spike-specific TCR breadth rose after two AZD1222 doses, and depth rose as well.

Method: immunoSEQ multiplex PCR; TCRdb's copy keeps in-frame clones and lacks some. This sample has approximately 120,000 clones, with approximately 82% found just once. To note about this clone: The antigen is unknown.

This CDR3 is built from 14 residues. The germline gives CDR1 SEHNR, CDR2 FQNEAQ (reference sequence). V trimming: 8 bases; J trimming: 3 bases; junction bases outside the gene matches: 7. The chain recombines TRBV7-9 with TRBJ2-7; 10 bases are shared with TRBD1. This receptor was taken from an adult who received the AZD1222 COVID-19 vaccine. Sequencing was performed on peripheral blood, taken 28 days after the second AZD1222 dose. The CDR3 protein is CASAGGQGNYEQYF. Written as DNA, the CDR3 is TGTGCCAGCGCAGGGGGACAGGGGAACTACGAGCAGTACTTC.